This TCR beta chain was observed in a study of cytomegalovirus exposure and HLA in healthy donors. Study findings and constraints: Later analysis associated a missense DCLRE1C variant with TCR beta V- and J-gene trimming.

The PCR had 60 Vbeta and 13 Jbeta primers. Measured with immunoSEQ multiplex PCR; TCRdb has only the in-frame clones, and not every one. The sample comprises some 150,000 clones, 60% to 85% of which are singletons, and approximately 4% rests with the top ten. For this clone: Its antigen is still unknown. This specimen includes other DNA sequences encoding the same CDR3.

Germline V CDR1 and CDR2: SGHRS, YFSETQ. The CDR3 is 13 amino acids. The V segment lost 5 bases and the J segment 3 bases; nucleotides outside the gene matches: 3. It was healthy bone marrow donors who served as donors. The genes are TRBV5-1 and TRBJ2-3; 7 nucleotides line up with TRBD2. Sample: PBMCs. This receptor was identified in a woman aged 40 to 50 in good health and CMV-seronegative. CDR3 sequence (DNA): TGCGCCAGCAGTGGGGGGGGGACAGATACGCAGTATTTT. The encoded protein is CASSGGGTDTQYF.